These T cell receptor beta chains were read from a single sample in a study of blood T cell repertoires in COVID-19. The data were produced by immunoSEQ multiplex PCR, yet TCRdb's version contains in-frame clones alone and is incomplete. The table has about 260,000 clones, over 70% seen once. The sample comprised peripheral blood. Receptors were obtained from a woman aged 35 to 49 who had recovered from COVID-19. Both conserved end residues are trimmed from each CDR3.

j_call	v_call	cdr3_aa
TRBJ2-7	TRBV7-9	ASTLAGRDTYEQY
TRBJ1-3	TRBV30	AWSAGPASGNTIY
TRBJ2-7	TRBV27	ASSLFGQGKGEQY
TRBJ1-5	TRBV2	ASSDTYSNQPQH
TRBJ1-4	TRBV5-1	ASSLTGAGEKLF
TRBJ2-4	TRBV5-4	ASSPQMTSSKNIQY
TRBJ2-3	TRBV11-1	ASSLKGTDTQY
TRBJ2-7	TRBV10-3	ATQGVSYEQY
TRBJ2-5	TRBV5-1	ASSFSPGQGGETQY
TRBJ2-5	TRBV18	ASSPSDETQY